Ten or more counts support the clone carrying this TCR beta chain. Its target is not known. The data derive from a study of T cells after posttransplantation cyclophosphamide. Sequencing was performed with immunoSEQ multiplex PCR; in TCRdb, only in-frame clones are kept and a portion is missing. The sample offers fewer than 13,000 clones and no singletons, the top ten holding approximately 14%. Cyclophosphamide on days +3 and +4 followed busulfan-fludarabine conditioning and a marrow graft. General study results and limits: After PTCy, TRB diversity resembled that of CNI/methotrexate controls.

The TCR sequence derives from a female patient in her thirties or forties who received an allogeneic stem cell transplant from a related donor, was CMV-positive, and had no GVHD. Some T cells could come from the graft donor. The sample here was PBMCs, taken after allogeneic stem cell transplant with posttransplant cyclophosphamide.

CDR3 protein: CASSEALRGHEQYF. The DNA of the CDR3 is TGTGCCAGCAGTGAAGCGCTTCGAGGTCACGAGCAGTACTTC. The chain links TRBV6-1 to TRBJ2-7; D call uncertain. The V and J ends lost 0 bases and 5 bases respectively, with 11 bases between them. This CDR3 spans 14 amino acids. The germline gives CDR1 MNHNS, CDR2 SASEGT.